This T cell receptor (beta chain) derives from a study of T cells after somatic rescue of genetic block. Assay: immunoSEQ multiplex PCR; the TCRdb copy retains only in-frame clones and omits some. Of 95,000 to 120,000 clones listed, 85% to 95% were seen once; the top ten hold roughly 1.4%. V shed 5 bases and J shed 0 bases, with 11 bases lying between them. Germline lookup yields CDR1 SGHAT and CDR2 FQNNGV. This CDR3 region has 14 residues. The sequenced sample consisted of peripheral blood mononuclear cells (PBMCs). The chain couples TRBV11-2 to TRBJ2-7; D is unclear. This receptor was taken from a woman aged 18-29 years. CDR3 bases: TGTGCCAGCAGCATCTTTGGCATCTCCTACGAGCAGTACTTC. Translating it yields CASSIFGISYEQYF. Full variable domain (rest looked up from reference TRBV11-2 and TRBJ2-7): EAGVAQSPRYKIIEKRQSVAFWCNPISGHATLYWYQQILGQGPKLLIQFQNNGVVDDSQLPKDRFSAERLKGVDSTLKIQPAKLEDSAVYLCASSIFGISYEQYFGPGTRLTVT.